The present TCR beta chain was sequenced within a study of T cell repertoires in cytomegalovirus infection. The CDR3 is made up of 14 amino acids. Germline values: CDR1 LNHDA, CDR2 SQIVND (reference sequence). V was pared by 0 bases and J by 6 bases, with 8 bases between. TCRdb used MiXCR to reprocess the reads, holding one entry per CDR3 protein. This table holds about 150,000 distinct CDR3 sequences, around 30% found once. A few counts support this clonotype. Antigen unknown. V is TRBV19 and J is TRBJ2-2, with D possibly matching TRBD1 (7 bases). The sequences come from CD8+ T cells from cultured PBMCs, collected from culture after CMV antigen stimulation. This clonotype was sampled from a human donor in good health (CMV status not recorded). Some clones in this sample may be carry-over from other donors' samples. The DNA for the CDR3 is TGTGCCAGTAGTATAGACAGGGGGGCCGGGGAGCTGTTTTTT. It encodes CASSIDRGAGELFF.